A selection of T cell receptor beta chains follows, all from one sample in a study of blood T cell repertoires in COVID-19. Sequencing used immunoSEQ multiplex PCR; TCRdb keeps in-frame clones, though not all of them. This table has about 180,000 clones, around 87% appearing once. The source material was peripheral blood. All receptors derive from a woman aged 25 to 39 with active or convalescent COVID-19. The CDR3 runs from the conserved cysteine through the conserved F or W. The D gene is left open where the match is weak. Only some rows state a clone size, as once, few, many or a class for expanded clones.

NA | TRBJ1-1 | NA | TRBV12-5 | TGTGCTAGTGGTTTGGTCAGACAAAACACTGAAGCTTTCTTT | CASGLVRQNTEAFF
once | TRBJ2-7 | NA | TRBV6-1 | TGTGCCAGCAGTGGAAGGCCCGGCGGGTTCCGTCTATCCTACGAGCAGTACTTC | CASSGRPGGFRLSYEQYF
few | TRBJ2-1 | TRBD2 | TRBV11-3 | TGTGCCAGCAGCGCGCTAGCGGGAAGCTACAATGAGCAGTTCTTC | CASSALAGSYNEQFF
NA | TRBJ1-1 | NA | TRBV19 | TGTGCCAGTAGGGGACATGAAGCTTTCTTT | CASRGHEAFF
NA | TRBJ2-7 | TRBD2 | TRBV3-1/TRBV3-2 | TGTGCCAGCAGCCAAGAGGGGGGGTTCGAGCAGTACTTC | CASSQEGGFEQYF
NA | TRBJ1-1 | NA | TRBV7-2 | TGTGCCAGCAGCGAAGATGGGGGGGCCTTTAAAGCTTTCTTT | CASSEDGGAFKAFF
NA | TRBJ2-1 | NA | TRBV14 | TGTGCCAGCAGCCAGACGATCCCGGGATCTTACAATGAGCAGTTCTTC | CASSQTIPGSYNEQFF
NA | TRBJ2-7 | NA | TRBV5-5 | TGTGCCAGCAGCTTCGCAGGGTCCTGGTACGAGCAGTACTTC | CASSFAGSWYEQYF
NA | TRBJ1-2 | NA | TRBV5-4 | TGTGCCAGCAGCTTGGCTCAGGGTTGGGGCTACACCTTC | CASSLAQGWGYTF
NA | TRBJ2-7 | NA | TRBV5-1 | TGCGCCAGCAGCTTGGGGTCAGGGGGGTCCTACGAGCAGTACTTC | CASSLGSGGSYEQYF